This T cell receptor (beta chain) was retrieved from a study of blood T cell repertoires in COVID-19 (dated by TCRdb to 2020 to 2021). Describing the broader study: Samples covering the acute and convalescent phases of COVID-19 were provided by collaborators in the United States, Italy and Spain. The material from the prospective study consisted of cDNA or gDNA derived from T cells, B-cell-depleted T cells, or PBMCs. Deeply sampled blood TCRbeta repertoires from subjects exposed to, actively infected with, or recovered from COVID-19 were included in the dataset. A freely available public database, intended as a resource for researchers studying the immune response to SARS-CoV-2, is where the repertoires were released. The samples were drawn from two sources: the first 160 participants of the ongoing ImmuneRACE study, and over 950 subjects contributed by 6 global collaborators. A de-identified subject ID, COVID-19 status, age in years and sex were almost always included in the sample metadata. Where available, HLA class I and class II types were taken from metadata supplied by the sample provider and were not determined by assay-based typing.

The paper as a whole reports these results and caveats: Clinical and demographic metadata were provided uncurated, with the amount varying by source and participant.

CDR1 and CDR2 (SGHRS, YFSETQ) derive from the germline V gene. The CDR3 has 13 amino acids, counting the end cysteine and phenylalanine. Only the CDR3 part of the read is kept: 39 bases, read in frame from the first base. Clipping removes 3 bases from V and 6 bases from J, with 2 as the unmatched junction base count. Each collaborating institution followed its own protocols to collect whole blood in K2EDTA tubes. Collaborator samples were shipped for TCRbeta analysis as frozen whole blood, isolated PBMCs, or DNA extracted from either sample type. TCRbeta CDR3 regions were amplified from genomic DNA by means of the immunoSEQ Assay, a bias-controlled multiplex PCR. Concerning the study's data processing: Nucleated cell counts per sample were estimated from amplification of reference gene primers within the assay. To quantify the absolute abundance of each unique TCRbeta CDR3 rearrangement, sequence reads were collapsed and filtered. For each sample, productive Simpson clonality was calculated as the square root of Simpson's diversity index across productive rearrangements. TCRdb's version of the immuneACCESS table is confined to in-frame rearrangements and falls short of the full clone set. An unresolved V gene accounts for under half of the shortfall where checked; the remainder is of unknown origin. That table furnishes V, J and clone size, whereas the DNA furnished D and trimming. In this sample the table shows over 75,000 clones, more than 65% of which occur a single time. The ten top clones hold about 15% of the sample.

Note on this clone: Its antigen is not yet known. No base quality values were provided; no much bigger clone lies one nucleotide off.

This sequence originates from a human donor in a cohort sampled during active COVID-19. Recombination linked TRBV5-1 to TRBJ1-5, and 8 bases in between align with TRBD1. The source material was peripheral blood. The DNA is as follows: TGCGCCAGCAGCTCACAGGGGGGTCAGCCCCAGCATTTT. This sequence encodes CASSSQGGQPQHF.